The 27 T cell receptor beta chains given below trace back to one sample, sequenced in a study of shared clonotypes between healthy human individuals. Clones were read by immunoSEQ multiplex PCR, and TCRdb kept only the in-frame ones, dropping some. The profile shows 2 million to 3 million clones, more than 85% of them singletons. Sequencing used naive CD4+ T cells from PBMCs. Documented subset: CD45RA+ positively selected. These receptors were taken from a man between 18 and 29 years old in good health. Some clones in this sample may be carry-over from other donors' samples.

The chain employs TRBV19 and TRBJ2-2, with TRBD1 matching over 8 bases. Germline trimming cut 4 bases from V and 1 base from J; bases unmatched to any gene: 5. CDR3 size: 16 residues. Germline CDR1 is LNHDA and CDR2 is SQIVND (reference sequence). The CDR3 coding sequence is TGTGCCAGTAGTACCCACAGGGGGAAGAACACCGGGGAGCTGTTTTTT. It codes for CASSTHRGKNTGELFF. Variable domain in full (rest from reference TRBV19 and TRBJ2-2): DGGITQSPKYLFRKEGQNVTLSCEQNLNHDAMYWYRQDPGQGLRLIYYSQIVNDFQKGDIAEGYSVSREKKESFPLTVTSAQKNPTAFYLCASSTHRGKNTGELFFGEGSRLTVL.

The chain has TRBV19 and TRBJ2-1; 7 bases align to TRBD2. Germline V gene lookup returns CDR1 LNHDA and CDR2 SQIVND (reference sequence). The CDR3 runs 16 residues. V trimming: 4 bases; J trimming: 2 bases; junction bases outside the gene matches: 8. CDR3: CASSNTLAGAYNEQFF. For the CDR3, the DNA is TGTGCCAGTAGTAACACCCTGGCGGGAGCCTACAATGAGCAGTTCTTC.

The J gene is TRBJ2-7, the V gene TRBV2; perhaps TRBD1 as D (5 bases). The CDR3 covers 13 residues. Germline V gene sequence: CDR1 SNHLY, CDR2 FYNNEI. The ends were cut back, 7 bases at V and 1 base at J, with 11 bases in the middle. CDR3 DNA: TGTGCCAGCATGCAAGGGGAATCCTACGAGCAGTACTTC. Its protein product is CASMQGESYEQYF.

DNA of the CDR3: TGCGCCAGCAGCTCCCAAGGGACTAGCGGGCCAAACACCGGGGAGCTGTTTTTT. It yields the protein CASSSQGTSGPNTGELFF. This chain uses TRBV5-1 with TRBJ2-2, with 12 nucleotides matching TRBD2. Per germline, CDR1 SGHRS and CDR2 YFSETQ. This CDR3 region has 18 residues. The V and J ends lost 3 bases and 2 bases, in that order; junction bases with no gene match: 8. Filled out from reference TRBV5-1 and TRBJ2-2, the complete variable domain reads KAGVTQTPRYLIKTRGQQVTLSCSPISGHRSVSWYQQTPGQGLQFLFEYFSETQRNKGNFPGRFSGRQFSNSRSEMNVSTLELGDSALYLCASSSQGTSGPNTGELFFGEGSRLTVL.

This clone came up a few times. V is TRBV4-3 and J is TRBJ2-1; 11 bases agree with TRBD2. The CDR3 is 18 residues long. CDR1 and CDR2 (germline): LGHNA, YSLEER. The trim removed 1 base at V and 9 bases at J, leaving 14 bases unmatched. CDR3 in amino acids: CASSQVRLTSGAPGEQFF. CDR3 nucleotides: TGCGCCAGCAGCCAAGTTCGCTTGACTAGCGGGGCCCCGGGTGAGCAGTTCTTC.

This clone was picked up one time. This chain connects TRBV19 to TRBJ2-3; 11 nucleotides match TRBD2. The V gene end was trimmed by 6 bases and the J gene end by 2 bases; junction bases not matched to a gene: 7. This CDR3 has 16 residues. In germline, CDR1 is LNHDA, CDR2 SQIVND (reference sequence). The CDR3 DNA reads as TGTGCCAGTAGACCCTTAGCGGGGGGGGTCACAGATACGCAGTATTTT. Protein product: CASRPLAGGVTDTQYF.

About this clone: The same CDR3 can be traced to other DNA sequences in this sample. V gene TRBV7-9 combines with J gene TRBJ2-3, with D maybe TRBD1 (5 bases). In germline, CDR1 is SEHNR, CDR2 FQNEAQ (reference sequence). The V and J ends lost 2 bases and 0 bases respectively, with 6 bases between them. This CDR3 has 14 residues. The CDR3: CASSLQGSTDTQYF. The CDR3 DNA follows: TGTGCCAGCAGCTTACAGGGAAGCACAGATACGCAGTATTTT.

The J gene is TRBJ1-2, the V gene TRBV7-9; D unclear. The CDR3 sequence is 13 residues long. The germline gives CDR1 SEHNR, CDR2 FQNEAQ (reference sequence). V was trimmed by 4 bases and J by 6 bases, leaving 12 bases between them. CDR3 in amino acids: CASSWVLSDGYTF. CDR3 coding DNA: TGTGCCAGCAGCTGGGTCCTATCGGATGGCTACACCTTC. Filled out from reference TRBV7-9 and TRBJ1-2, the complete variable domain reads DTGVSQNPRHKITKRGQNVTFRCDPISEHNRLYWYRQTLGQGPEFLTYFQNEAQLEKSRLLSDRFSAERPKGSFSTLEIQRTEQGDSAMYLCASSWVLSDGYTFGSGTRLTVV.

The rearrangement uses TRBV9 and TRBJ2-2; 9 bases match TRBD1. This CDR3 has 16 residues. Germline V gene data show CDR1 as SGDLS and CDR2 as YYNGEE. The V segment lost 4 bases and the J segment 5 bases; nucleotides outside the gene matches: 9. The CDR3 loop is CASSPRFGQGTGELFF. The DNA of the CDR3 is TGTGCCAGCAGCCCCCGCTTTGGACAGGGGACCGGGGAGCTGTTTTTT.

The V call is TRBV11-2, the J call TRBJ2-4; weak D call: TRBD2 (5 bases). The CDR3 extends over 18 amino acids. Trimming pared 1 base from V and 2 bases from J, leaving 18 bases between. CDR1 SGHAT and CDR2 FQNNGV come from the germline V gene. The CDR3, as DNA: TGTGCCAGCAGCTTAGCTCCAAACACGGGAAATACCAAAAACATTCAGTACTTC. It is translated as CASSLAPNTGNTKNIQYF.

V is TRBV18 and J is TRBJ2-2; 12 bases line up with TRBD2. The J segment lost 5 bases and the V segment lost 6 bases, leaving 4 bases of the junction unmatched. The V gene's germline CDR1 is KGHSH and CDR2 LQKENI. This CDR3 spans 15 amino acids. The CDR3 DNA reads TGTGCCAGCTCGTCCGGGACTAGCGGGACCGGGGAGCTGTTTTTT. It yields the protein CASSSGTSGTGELFF.

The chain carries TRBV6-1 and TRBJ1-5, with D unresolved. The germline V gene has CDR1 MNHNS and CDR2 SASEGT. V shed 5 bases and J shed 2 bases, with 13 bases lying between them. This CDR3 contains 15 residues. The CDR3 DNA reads TGTGCCAGCAGTTTGGGCCTCTGGGGCAATCAGCCCCAGCATTTT. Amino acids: CASSLGLWGNQPQHF.

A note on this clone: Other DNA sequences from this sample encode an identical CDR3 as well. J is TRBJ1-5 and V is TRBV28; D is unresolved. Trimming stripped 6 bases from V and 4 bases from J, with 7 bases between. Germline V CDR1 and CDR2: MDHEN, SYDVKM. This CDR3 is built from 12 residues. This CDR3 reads CASSLINQPQHF. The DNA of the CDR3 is TGTGCCAGCAGCCTAATAAATCAGCCCCAGCATTTT.

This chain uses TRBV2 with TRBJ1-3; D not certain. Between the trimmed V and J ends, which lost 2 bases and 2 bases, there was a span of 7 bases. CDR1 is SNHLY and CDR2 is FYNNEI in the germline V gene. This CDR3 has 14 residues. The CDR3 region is CASSEWRTGNTIYF. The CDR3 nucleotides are TGTGCCAGCAGTGAATGGCGGACTGGAAACACCATATATTTT.

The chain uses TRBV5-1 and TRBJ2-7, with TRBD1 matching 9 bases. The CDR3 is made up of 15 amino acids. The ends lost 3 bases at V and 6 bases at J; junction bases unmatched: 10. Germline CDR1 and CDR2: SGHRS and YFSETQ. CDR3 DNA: TGCGCCAGCAGCTGGATCCGGGACAGGGAGGGCGAGCAGTACTTC. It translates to CASSWIRDREGEQYF.

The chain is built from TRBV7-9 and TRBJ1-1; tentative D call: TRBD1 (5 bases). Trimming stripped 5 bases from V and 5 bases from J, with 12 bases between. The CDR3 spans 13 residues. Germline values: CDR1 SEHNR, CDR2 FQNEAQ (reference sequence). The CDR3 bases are TGTGCCAGCAGCCGTGTCCAGGGTACTGAAGCTTTCTTT. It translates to CASSRVQGTEAFF.

The CDR3 nucleotides are TGTGCCAGCAGTTACCAACAGAGCTCCTACAATGAGCAGTTCTTC. Translation: CASSYQQSSYNEQFF. The chain is built from TRBV6-5 and TRBJ2-1; no clear D gene. The V end lost 2 bases, the J end lost 0 bases, and 8 bases lay between the germline ends. Germline lookup yields CDR1 MNHEY and CDR2 SVGAGI. The CDR3 is 15 amino acids.

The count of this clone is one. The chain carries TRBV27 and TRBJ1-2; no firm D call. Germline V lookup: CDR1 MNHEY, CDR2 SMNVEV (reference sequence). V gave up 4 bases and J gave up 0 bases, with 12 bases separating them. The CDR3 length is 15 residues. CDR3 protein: CASSSYRLPNYGYTF. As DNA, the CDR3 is TGTGCCAGCAGTTCATACAGACTACCTAACTATGGCTACACCTTC.

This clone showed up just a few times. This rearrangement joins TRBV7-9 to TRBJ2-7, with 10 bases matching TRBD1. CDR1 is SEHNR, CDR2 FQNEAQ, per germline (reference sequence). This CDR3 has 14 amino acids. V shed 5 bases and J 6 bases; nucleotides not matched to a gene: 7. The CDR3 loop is CASSIPDRGSEQYF. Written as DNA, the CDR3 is TGTGCCAGCAGCATACCGGACAGGGGGTCCGAGCAGTACTTC. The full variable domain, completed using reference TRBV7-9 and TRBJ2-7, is DTGVSQNPRHKITKRGQNVTFRCDPISEHNRLYWYRQTLGQGPEFLTYFQNEAQLEKSRLLSDRFSAERPKGSFSTLEIQRTEQGDSAMYLCASSIPDRGSEQYFGPGTRLTVT.

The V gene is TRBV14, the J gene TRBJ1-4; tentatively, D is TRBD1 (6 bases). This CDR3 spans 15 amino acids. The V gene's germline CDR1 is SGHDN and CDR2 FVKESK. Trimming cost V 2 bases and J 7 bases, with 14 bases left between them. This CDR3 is CASSQPGTRREKLFF. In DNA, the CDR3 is TGTGCCAGCAGCCAACCCGGGACACGGCGTGAAAAACTGTTTTTT.

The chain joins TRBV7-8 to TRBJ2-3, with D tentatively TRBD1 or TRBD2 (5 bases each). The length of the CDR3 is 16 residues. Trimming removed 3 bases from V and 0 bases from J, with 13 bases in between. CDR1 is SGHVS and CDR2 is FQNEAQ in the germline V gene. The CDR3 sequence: CASSFREGSSTDTQYF. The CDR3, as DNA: TGTGCCAGCAGCTTCAGAGAGGGGAGTAGCACAGATACGCAGTATTTT.

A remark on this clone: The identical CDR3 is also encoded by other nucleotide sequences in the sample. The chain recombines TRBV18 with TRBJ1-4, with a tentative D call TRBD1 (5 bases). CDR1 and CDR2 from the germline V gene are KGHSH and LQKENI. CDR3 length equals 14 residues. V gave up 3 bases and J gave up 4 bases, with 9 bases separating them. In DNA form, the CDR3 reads TGTGCCAGCTCACCGGGACTCCTTAATGAAAAACTGTTTTTT. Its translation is CASSPGLLNEKLFF.

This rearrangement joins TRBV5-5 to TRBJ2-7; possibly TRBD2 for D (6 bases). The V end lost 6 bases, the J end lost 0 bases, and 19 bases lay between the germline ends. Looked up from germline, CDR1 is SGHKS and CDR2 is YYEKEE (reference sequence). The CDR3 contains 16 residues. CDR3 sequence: CASTSWAAGSSYEQYF. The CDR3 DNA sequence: TGTGCCAGCACCTCCTGGGCCGCCGGGAGCTCCTACGAGCAGTACTTC.

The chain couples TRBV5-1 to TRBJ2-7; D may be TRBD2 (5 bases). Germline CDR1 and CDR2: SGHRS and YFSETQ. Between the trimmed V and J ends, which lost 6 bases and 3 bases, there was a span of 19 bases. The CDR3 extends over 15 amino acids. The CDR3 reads CASKRAGSALYEQYF. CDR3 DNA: TGCGCCAGCAAGAGGGCAGGCTCCGCACTCTACGAGCAGTACTTC.

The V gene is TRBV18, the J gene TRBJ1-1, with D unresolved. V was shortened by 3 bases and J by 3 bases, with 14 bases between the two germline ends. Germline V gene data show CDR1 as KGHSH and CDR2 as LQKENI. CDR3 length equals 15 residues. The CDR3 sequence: CASSPIGVPDTEAFF. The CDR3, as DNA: TGTGCCAGCTCACCTATCGGCGTTCCCGACACTGAAGCTTTCTTT.

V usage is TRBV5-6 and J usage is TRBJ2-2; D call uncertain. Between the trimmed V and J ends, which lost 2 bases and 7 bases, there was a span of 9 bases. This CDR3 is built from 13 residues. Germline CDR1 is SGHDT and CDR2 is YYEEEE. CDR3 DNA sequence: TGTGCCAGCAGCTTTTTCCAGCTCGGGGAGCTGTTTTTT. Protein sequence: CASSFFQLGELFF.

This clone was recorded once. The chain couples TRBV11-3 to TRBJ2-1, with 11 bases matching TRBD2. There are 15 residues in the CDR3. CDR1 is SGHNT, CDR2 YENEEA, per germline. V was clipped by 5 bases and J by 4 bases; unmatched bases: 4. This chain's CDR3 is CASSRGLAGYNEQFF. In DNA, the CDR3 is TGTGCCAGCAGCCGCGGACTAGCGGGTTACAATGAGCAGTTCTTC.